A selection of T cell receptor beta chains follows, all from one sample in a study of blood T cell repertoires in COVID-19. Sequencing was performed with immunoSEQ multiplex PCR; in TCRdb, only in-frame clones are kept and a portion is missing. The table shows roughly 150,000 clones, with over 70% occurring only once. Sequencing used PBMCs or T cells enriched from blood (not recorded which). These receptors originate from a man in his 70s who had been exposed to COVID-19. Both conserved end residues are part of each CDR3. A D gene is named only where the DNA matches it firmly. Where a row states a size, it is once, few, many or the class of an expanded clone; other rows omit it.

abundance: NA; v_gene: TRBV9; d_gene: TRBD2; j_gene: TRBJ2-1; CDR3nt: TGTGCCAGCAGCGTAGAGGCTAGCGGGGCCTACAATGAGCAGTTCTTC; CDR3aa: CASSVEASGAYNEQFF
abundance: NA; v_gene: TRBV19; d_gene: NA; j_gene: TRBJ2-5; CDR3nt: TGTGCCAGTAGTACGGGCGGTGGAGGGGTAGAGACCCAGTACTTC; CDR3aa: CASSTGGGGVETQYF
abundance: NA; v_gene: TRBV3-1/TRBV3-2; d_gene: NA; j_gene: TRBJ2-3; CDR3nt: TGTGCCAGCAGCCGGAGGGGACTTCGTTCCCCAGATACGCAGTATTTT; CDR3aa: CASSRRGLRSPDTQYF
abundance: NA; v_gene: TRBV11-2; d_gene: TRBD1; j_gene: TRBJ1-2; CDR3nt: TGTGCCAGCAGCTACAACTCGCCCGGGACAGGGGCGAGGTATGGCTACACCTTC; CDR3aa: CASSYNSPGTGARYGYTF
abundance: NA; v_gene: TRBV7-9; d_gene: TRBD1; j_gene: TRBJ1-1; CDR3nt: TGTGCCAGCAGCCCGGACAGGGGCTTGGGGAACACTGAAGCTTTCTTT; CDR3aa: CASSPDRGLGNTEAFF
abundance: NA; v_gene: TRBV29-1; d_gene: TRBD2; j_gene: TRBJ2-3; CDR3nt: TGCAGCGTTCATAGCGGGGGGACGAGCACAGATACGCAGTATTTT; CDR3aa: CSVHSGGTSTDTQYF
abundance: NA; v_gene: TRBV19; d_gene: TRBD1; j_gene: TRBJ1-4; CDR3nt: TGTGCCAGTAGTAAGGGGACAGGGGTTCCAAATGAAAAACTGTTTTTT; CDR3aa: CASSKGTGVPNEKLFF
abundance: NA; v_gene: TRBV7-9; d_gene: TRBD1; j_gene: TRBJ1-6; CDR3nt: TGTGCCAGCAGCTTACTCAACAGGGGAGATTCACCCCTCCACTTT; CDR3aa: CASSLLNRGDSPLHF
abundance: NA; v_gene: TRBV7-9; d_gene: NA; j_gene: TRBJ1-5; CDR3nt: TGTGCCAGCAGCTCCCAGGGGTTAGGTAATCAGCCCCAGCATTTT; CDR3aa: CASSSQGLGNQPQHF
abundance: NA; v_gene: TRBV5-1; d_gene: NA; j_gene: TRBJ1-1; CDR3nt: TGCGCCAGCAGCTTGGCCTACGGGACACCCAAAGGTGGAACTTTCTTT; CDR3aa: CASSLAYGTPKGGTFF
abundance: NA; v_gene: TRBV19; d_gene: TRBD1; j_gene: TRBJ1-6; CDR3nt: TGTGCCAGTTCAACAGGGGGCGCGAGGTCACCCCTCCACTTT; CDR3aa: CASSTGGARSPLHF
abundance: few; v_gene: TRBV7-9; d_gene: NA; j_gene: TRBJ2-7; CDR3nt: TGTGCCAGCATCATAGGACACCGGAGGGACGAGCAGTACTTC; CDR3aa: CASIIGHRRDEQYF
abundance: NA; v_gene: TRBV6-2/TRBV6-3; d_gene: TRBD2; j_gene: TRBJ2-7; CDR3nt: TGTGCCAGCAGTGCCGGACTAGCGGTGACCTACGAGCAGTACTTC; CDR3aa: CASSAGLAVTYEQYF
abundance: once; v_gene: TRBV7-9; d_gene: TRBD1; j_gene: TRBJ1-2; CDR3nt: TGTGCCAGCAGCTTTCCGACAGGGGTAGGAGGCTACACCTTC; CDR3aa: CASSFPTGVGGYTF
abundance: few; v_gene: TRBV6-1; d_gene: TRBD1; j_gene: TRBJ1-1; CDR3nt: TGTGCCAGCAGTGGCCATTACAGGGGTGGCAGAGCTGAAGCTTTCTTT; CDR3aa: CASSGHYRGGRAEAFF
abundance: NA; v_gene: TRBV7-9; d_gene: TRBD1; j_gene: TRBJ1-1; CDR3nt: TGTGCCAGCAGTCCGGGACAGGCGAACACTGAAGCTTTCTTT; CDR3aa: CASSPGQANTEAFF
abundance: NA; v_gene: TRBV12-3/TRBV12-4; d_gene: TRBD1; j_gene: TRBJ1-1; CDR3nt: TGTGCCAGCAGGGGGACAGCAGGGACTGAAGCTTTCTTT; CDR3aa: CASRGTAGTEAFF
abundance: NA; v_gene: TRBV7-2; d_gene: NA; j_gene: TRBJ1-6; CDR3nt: TGTGCCAGCAGGCCCACAGGAAATTCACCCCTCCACTTT; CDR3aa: CASRPTGNSPLHF
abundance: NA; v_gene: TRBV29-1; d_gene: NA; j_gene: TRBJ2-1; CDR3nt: TGCAGCGTTGACGGGCTTTCGGGGGTTAATGAGCAGTTCTTC; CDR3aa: CSVDGLSGVNEQFF
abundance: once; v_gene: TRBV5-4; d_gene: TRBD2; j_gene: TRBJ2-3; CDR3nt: TGTGCCAGCAGCTTGATCGGGGGGGCAACAGATACGCAGTATTTT; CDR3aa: CASSLIGGATDTQYF
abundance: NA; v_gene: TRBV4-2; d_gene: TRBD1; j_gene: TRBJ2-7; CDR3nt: TGTGCCAGCAGCCAAGATATGCAGGGGGCAATTCGAGAGCAGTACTTC; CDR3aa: CASSQDMQGAIREQYF
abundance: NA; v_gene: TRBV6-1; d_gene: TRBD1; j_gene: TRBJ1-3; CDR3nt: TGTGCCAGCAGACTAGGACAGGACTCTGGAAACACCATATATTTT; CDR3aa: CASRLGQDSGNTIYF
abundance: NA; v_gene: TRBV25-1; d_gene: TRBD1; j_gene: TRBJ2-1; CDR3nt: TGTGCCAGCCGACAGGGTAACTACAATGAGCAGTTCTTC; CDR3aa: CASRQGNYNEQFF
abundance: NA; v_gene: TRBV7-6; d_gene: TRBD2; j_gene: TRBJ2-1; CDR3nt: TGTGCCAGCAGCTTAGAGGGGACTACCTACAATGAGCAGTTCTTC; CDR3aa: CASSLEGTTYNEQFF
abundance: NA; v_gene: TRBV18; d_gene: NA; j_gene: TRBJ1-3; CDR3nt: TGTGCCAGCTCACAAATCCGGGACACAGCTGGAAACACCATATATTTT; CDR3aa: CASSQIRDTAGNTIYF
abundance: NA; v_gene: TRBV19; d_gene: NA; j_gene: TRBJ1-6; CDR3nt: TGTGCCACCAGCCTTGGGGGCCTAGATGGTTATTCACCCCTCCACTTT; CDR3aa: CATSLGGLDGYSPLHF
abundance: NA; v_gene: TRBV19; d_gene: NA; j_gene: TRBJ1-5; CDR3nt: TGTGCCAGTAGTTACCCAGGGGAGTATAGCAATCAGCCCCAGCATTTT; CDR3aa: CASSYPGEYSNQPQHF